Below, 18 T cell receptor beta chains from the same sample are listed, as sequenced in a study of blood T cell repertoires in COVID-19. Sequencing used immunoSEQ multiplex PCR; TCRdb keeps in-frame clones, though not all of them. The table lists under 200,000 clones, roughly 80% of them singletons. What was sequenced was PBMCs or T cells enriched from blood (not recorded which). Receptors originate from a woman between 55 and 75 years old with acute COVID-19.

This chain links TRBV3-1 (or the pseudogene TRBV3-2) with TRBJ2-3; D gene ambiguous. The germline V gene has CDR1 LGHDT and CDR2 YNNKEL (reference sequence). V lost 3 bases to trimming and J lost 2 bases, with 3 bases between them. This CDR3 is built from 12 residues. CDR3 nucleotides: TGTGCCAGCAGCCACTACACAGATACGCAGTATTTT. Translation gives CASSHYTDTQYF.

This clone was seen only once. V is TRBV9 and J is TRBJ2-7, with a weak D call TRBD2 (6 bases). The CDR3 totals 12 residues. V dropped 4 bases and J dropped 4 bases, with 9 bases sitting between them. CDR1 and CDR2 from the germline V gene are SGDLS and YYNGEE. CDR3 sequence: CASSRLAYEQYF. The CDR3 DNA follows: TGTGCCAGCAGCCGGCTAGCGTACGAGCAGTACTTC.

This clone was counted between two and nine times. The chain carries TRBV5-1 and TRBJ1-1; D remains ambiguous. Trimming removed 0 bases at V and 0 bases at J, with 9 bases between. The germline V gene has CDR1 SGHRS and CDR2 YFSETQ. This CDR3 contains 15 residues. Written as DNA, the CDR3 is TGCGCCAGCAGCTTGGATCGGGGAATGAACACTGAAGCTTTCTTT. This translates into CASSLDRGMNTEAFF. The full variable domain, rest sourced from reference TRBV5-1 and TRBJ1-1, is KAGVTQTPRYLIKTRGQQVTLSCSPISGHRSVSWYQQTPGQGLQFLFEYFSETQRNKGNFPGRFSGRQFSNSRSEMNVSTLELGDSALYLCASSLDRGMNTEAFFGQGTRLTVV.

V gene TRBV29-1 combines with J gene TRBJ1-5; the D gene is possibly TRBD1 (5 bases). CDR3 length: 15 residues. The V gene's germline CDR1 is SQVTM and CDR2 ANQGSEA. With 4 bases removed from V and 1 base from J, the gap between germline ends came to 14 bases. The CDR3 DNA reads TGCAGCGTTGGCCAGGGTACCCTGAGCAATCAGCCCCAGCATTTT. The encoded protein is CSVGQGTLSNQPQHF. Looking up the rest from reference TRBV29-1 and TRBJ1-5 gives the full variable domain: SAVISQKPSRDICQRGTSLTIQCQVDSQVTMMFWYRQQPGQSLTLIATANQGSEATYESGFVIDKFPISRPNLTFSTLTVSNMSPEDSSIYLCSVGQGTLSNQPQHFGDGTRLSIL.

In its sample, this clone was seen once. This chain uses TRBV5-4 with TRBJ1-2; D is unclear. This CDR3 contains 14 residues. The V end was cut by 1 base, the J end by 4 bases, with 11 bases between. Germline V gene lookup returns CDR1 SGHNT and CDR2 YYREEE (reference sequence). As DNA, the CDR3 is TGTGCCAGCAGCTTGTGGAGGAGCCTCTATGGCTACACCTTC. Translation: CASSLWRSLYGYTF.

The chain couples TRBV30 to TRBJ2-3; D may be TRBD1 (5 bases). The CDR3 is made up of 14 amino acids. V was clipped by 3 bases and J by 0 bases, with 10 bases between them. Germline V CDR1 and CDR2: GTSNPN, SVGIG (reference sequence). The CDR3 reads CAWRKTASTDTQYF. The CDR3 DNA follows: TGTGCCTGGAGAAAGACAGCTAGCACAGATACGCAGTATTTT.

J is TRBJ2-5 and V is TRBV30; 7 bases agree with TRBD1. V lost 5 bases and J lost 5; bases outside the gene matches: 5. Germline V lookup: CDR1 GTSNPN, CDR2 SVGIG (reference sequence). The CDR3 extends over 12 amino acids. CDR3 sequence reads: CAWAEQGETQYF. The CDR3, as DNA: TGTGCCTGGGCTGAACAGGGGGAGACCCAGTACTTC.

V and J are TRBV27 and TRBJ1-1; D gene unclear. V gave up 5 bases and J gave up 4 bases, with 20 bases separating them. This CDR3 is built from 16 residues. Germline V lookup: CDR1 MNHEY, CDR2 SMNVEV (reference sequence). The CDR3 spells CASSLWAGGLSTEAFF. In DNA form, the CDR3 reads TGTGCCAGCAGTCTCTGGGCGGGAGGGTTAAGCACTGAAGCTTTCTTT.

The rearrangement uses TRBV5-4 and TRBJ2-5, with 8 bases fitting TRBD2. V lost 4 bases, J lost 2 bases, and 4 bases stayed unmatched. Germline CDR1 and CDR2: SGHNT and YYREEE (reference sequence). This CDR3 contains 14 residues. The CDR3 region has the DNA TGTGCCAGCAGCCCAGAGCGGGGGCAAGAGACCCAGTACTTC. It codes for CASSPERGQETQYF.

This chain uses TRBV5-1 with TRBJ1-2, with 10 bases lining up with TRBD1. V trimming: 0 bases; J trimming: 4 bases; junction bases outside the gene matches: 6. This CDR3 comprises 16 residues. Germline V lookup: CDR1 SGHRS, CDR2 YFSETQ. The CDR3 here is CASSLAGDRGPYGYTF. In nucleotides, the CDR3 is TGCGCCAGCAGCTTGGCAGGAGACAGGGGGCCCTATGGCTACACCTTC.

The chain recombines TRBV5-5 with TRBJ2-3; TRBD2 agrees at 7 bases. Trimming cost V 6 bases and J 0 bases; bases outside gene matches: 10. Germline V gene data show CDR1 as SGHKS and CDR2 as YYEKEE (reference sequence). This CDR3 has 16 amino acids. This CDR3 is CASISMGGMSTDTQYF. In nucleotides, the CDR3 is TGTGCCAGCATATCAATGGGGGGGATGAGCACAGATACGCAGTATTTT.

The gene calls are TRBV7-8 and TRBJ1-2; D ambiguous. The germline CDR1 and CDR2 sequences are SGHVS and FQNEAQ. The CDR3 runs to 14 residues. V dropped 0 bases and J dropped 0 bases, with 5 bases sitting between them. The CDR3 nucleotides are TGTGCCAGCAGCTTAGCAGTAGCTAACTATGGCTACACCTTC. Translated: CASSLAVANYGYTF.

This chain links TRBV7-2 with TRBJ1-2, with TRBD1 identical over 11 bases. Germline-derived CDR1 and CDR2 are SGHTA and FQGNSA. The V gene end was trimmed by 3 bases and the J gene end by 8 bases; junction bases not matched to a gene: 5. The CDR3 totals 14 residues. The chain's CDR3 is CASSLDRGRPGYTF. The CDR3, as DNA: TGTGCCAGCAGCTTGGACAGGGGGCGACCCGGCTACACCTTC. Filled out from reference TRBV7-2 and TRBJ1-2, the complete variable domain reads GAGVSQSPSNKVTEKGKDVELRCDPISGHTALYWYRQSLGQGLEFLIYFQGNSAPDKSGLPSDRFSAERTGGSVSTLTIQRTQQEDSAVYLCASSLDRGRPGYTFGSGTRLTVV.

The DNA for the CDR3 is TGCGCCAGCAGCCAAGTCGGCCACAGGGGGGTAAACTATGGCTACACCTTC. It translates to CASSQVGHRGVNYGYTF. The chain employs TRBV4-3 and TRBJ1-2, with 8 bases lining up with TRBD1. This CDR3 has 17 residues. V lost 1 base and J lost 2; bases outside the gene matches: 9. CDR1 LGHNA and CDR2 YSLEER come from the germline V gene.

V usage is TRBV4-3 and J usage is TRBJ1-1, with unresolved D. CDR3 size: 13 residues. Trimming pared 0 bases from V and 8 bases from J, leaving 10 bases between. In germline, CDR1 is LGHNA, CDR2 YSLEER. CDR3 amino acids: CASSQEPMAEAFF. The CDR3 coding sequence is TGCGCCAGCAGCCAAGAGCCAATGGCCGAAGCTTTCTTT.

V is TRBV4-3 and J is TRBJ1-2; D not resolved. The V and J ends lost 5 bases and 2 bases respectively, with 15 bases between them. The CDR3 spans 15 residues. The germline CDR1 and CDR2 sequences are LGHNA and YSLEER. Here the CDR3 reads CASSSIPGANYGYTF. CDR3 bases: TGCGCCAGCAGCTCAATCCCCGGAGCAAACTATGGCTACACCTTC.

The DNA of the CDR3 is TGTGCCAGCAGTTACCAGCAGGCCACCGGGGAGCTGTTTTTT. Protein: CASSYQQATGELFF. The chain is built from TRBV6-5 and TRBJ2-2, with D unclear. Trimming took 2 bases from V and 4 from J, leaving 8 bases between them. This CDR3 has 14 residues. The germline V gene has CDR1 MNHEY and CDR2 SVGAGI.

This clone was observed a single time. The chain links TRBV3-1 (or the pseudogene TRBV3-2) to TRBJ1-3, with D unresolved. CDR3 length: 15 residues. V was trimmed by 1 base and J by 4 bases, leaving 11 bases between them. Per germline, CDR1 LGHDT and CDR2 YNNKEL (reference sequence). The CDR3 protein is CASSQGVVPGNTIYF. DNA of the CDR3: TGTGCCAGCAGCCAAGGAGTCGTCCCGGGAAACACCATATATTTT.